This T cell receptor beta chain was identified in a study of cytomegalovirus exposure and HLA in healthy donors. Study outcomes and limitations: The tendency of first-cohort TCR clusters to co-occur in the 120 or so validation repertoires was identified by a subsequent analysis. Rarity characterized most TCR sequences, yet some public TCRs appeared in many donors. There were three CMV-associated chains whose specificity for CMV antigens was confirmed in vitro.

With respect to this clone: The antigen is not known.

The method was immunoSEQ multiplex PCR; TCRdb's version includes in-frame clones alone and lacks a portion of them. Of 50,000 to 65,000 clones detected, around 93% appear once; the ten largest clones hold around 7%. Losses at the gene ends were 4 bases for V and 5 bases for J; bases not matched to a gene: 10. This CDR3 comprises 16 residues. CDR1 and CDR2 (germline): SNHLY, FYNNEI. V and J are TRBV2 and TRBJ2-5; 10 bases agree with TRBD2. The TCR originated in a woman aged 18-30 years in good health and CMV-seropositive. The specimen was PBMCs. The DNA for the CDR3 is TGTGCCAGCAGTGGCAGGCTAGCGGGGGTCGGGGAGACCCAGTACTTC. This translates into CASSGRLAGVGETQYF.